This TCR beta chain was obtained from a study of monozygotic twins with inflammatory bowel disease (dated by TCRdb to the late 2010s). A note on the overall study: In total, some 30 monozygotic twin pairs made up the full study: 19 Danish pairs, all IBD-discordant, plus nine German pairs, of which four were IBD-concordant and five were IBD-discordant. The search for disease-associated traits relied mainly on comparing, within discordant pairs, IBD patients with their genetically identical healthy co-twins. Each individual had, on average, about 151 000 unique TCRalpha sequences and 181 000 unique TCRbeta sequences available for analysis. What the work shows at the level of the full study, not this receptor alone: Distinction between different T cell subtypes could not be achieved in the analysis. Because patients received different immunosuppressive treatments, the repertoires may have picked up extra background noise and variability between individuals. A decrease in TCRbeta repertoire diversity, as measured by inverse Simpson index, was observed in IBD patients compared with their healthy co-twins. The results gave no support for a single strong signal or clonotype linked to IBD. Repertoire similarity did not differ between concordant and discordant twins, possibly due to limited statistical power. Compared with healthy twins, IBD patients had fewer clonotypes in common with other individuals, a difference most pronounced in patients showing signs of disease activity.

A word on this clonotype: The antigen this receptor binds is unknown.

From a lookup of the germline V gene (reference sequence), CDR1 and CDR2 are DFQATT and SNEGSKA. The CDR3 runs 15 residues from the cysteine to the phenylalanine. No coding sequence is recorded. From each donor, a roughly 2.5 ml peripheral blood sample was drawn into PAXgene tubes and stored at -80 degrees C. Without T cell sorting, total RNA was isolated from whole blood using the PAXgene blood miRNA kit on an automated QIAcube. Deep TCRalpha and TCRbeta repertoire profiling with unique molecular barcoding was performed on peripheral blood of monozygotic twin pairs concordant or discordant for inflammatory bowel disease. Smoking habits were recorded for all twin pairs, and each individual was classified as a current, former or never smoker. Library construction relied on 5' RACE. The input for every TCR library was roughly 3,300 ng of total RNA. For each sample, cDNA synthesis was carried out in eight separate reactions using SMARTScribe reverse transcriptase. During cDNA synthesis, template switching was used to introduce unique molecular identifiers that contained a 6-nucleotide sample barcode. Two nested PCRs of about 16 and 10 cycles amplified the TCRalpha and TCRbeta cDNA, and bead purification followed each PCR. Before amplification, the cDNA was treated with uracil DNA-glycosylase and purified using the QIAquick PCR purification kit. The second PCR was the step at which Illumina TruSeq-compatible adapters and sample-specific barcodes were added. TapeStation and Qubit were used to check library quality and concentration, and 4 to 6.5 ng of each library went into the pool. Pooled libraries were sequenced on an Illumina HiSeq2500 single-index Rapid Run with 2 x 100 bp reads and custom sequencing primers. The authors' analysis ran thus. MiGEC version 1.2.6 was used for UMI-based consensus assembly, which corrected PCR and sequencing errors. MiXCR version 2.1.1 was used for V(D)J alignment, clonotype assembly and CDR3 extraction. To normalise gene usage, clonotype sharing and MAIT/NKT TCR abundance, the analysis used the top 1000, 10 000 and 20 000 clonotypes per sample. After downsampling to 27 000 UMIs, diversity was calculated as the inverse Simpson index using the vegan R package. Paired Mann-Whitney U tests on discordant twin pairs were used, with Benjamini-Hochberg multiple-testing correction. TCRdb reprocessed the public reads and reports one entry per CDR3 protein sequence, without DNA. The V and J calls, along with clone size, are taken from TCRdb and not from the paper's own processing. The data table for this sample lists roughly 200,000 distinct CDR3 sequences. Of the sample, more than 7.5% falls within the top ten clones.

The specimen was blood. The origin of this receptor is a human donor with ulcerative colitis or Crohn's disease, or a healthy co-twin of an affected twin (not recorded which). The chain is made from TRBV20-1 and TRBJ2-6. The CDR3 protein sequence reads: CSARSTNSGANVLTF.